Listed below are T cell receptor beta chains from one sample, sequenced in a study of T cell responses to AZD1222 COVID-19 vaccine. This table comes from immunoSEQ multiplex PCR, and its TCRdb copy is limited to in-frame clones, with some not included. The sample carries under 200,000 clones, roughly 92% recorded once. This sample comprised peripheral blood, obtained on day 0 of AZD1222 vaccination. The receptors shown here come from an adult in good health. The CDR3 runs from the conserved cysteine through the conserved F or W. Each record gives: CDR3 protein, CDR3 DNA, J gene, V gene, D gene, clone size. A D gene is named only where the DNA matches it firmly. Not every row has a clone size; where given, it reads once, few, many or a size class.

CDR3 protein: CASSLVVDPGDTQYF
CDR3 DNA: TGTGCCAGCAGCTTAGTAGTTGATCCGGGAGATACGCAGTATTTT
J gene: TRBJ2-3
V gene: TRBV7-2
D gene: -
clone size: -

CDR3 protein: CASSLARGGRKRTEAFF
CDR3 DNA: TGTGCCAGCAGCTTAGCGCGGGGAGGAAGAAAAAGGACTGAAGCTTTCTTT
J gene: TRBJ1-1
V gene: TRBV7-9
D gene: -
clone size: -

CDR3 protein: CASSDLTGVGQPQHF
CDR3 DNA: TGTGCCAGCAGTGATCTTACAGGGGTAGGTCAGCCCCAGCATTTT
J gene: TRBJ1-5
V gene: TRBV6-4
D gene: TRBD1
clone size: -

CDR3 protein: CASSLGGGGATNEKLFF
CDR3 DNA: TGTGCCAGCAGTCTGGGGGGGGGAGGGGCAACTAATGAAAAACTGTTTTTT
J gene: TRBJ1-4
V gene: TRBV27
D gene: -
clone size: -

CDR3 protein: CASSLGTGGIYEQYF
CDR3 DNA: TGTGCCAGCAGTCTGGGAACAGGGGGTATCTACGAGCAGTACTTC
J gene: TRBJ2-7
V gene: TRBV6-2/TRBV6-3
D gene: TRBD1
clone size: -

CDR3 protein: CASSLGLARTGELFF
CDR3 DNA: TGTGCCAGCAGCTTGGGACTAGCGAGGACCGGGGAGCTGTTTTTT
J gene: TRBJ2-2
V gene: TRBV7-2
D gene: TRBD2
clone size: -

CDR3 protein: CASSQDFPRAGESETEAFF
CDR3 DNA: TGCGCCAGCAGCCAAGATTTCCCCCGGGCAGGGGAATCCGAGACTGAAGCTTTCTTT
J gene: TRBJ1-1
V gene: TRBV4-3
D gene: -
clone size: -

CDR3 protein: CASSLGQGDYEQYF
CDR3 DNA: TGTGCCAGCAGCCTGGGACAGGGAGACTACGAGCAGTACTTC
J gene: TRBJ2-7
V gene: TRBV14
D gene: TRBD1
clone size: -

CDR3 protein: CASMGRDRGREQYF
CDR3 DNA: TGTGCCAGCATGGGTCGAGACAGGGGGCGGGAGCAGTACTTC
J gene: TRBJ2-7
V gene: TRBV3-1/TRBV3-2
D gene: TRBD1
clone size: -

CDR3 protein: CASSGAGGGFSTDTQYF
CDR3 DNA: TGTGCCAGCAGTGGGGCAGGGGGCGGGTTTAGCACAGATACGCAGTATTTT
J gene: TRBJ2-3
V gene: TRBV6-1
D gene: TRBD1
clone size: -

CDR3 protein: CASSLASADEPQHF
CDR3 DNA: TGTGCCAGCAGCTTAGCGTCGGCCGATGAGCCCCAGCATTTT
J gene: TRBJ1-5
V gene: TRBV13
D gene: -
clone size: -

CDR3 protein: CASSLGGLARDNEQFF
CDR3 DNA: TGTGCCAGCAGTTTGGGGGGACTAGCGAGGGACAATGAGCAGTTCTTC
J gene: TRBJ2-1
V gene: TRBV28
D gene: TRBD2
clone size: once

CDR3 protein: CASSLGLARSEQYF
CDR3 DNA: TGTGCCAGCAGCTTGGGACTAGCGAGGTCGGAGCAGTACTTC
J gene: TRBJ2-7
V gene: TRBV7-2
D gene: TRBD2
clone size: -

CDR3 protein: CASSFNMNTEAFF
CDR3 DNA: TGTGCCAGCAGCTTCAACATGAACACTGAAGCTTTCTTT
J gene: TRBJ1-1
V gene: TRBV11-2
D gene: -
clone size: -

CDR3 protein: CASSEFPLTGFSSYNEQFF
CDR3 DNA: TGCGCCAGCAGTGAGTTCCCTCTAACAGGGTTCAGCTCCTACAATGAGCAGTTCTTC
J gene: TRBJ2-1
V gene: TRBV10-2
D gene: -
clone size: -

CDR3 protein: CASSENRGLHF
CDR3 DNA: TGTGCCAGCAGTGAAAACAGGGGGCTCCACTTT
J gene: TRBJ1-6
V gene: TRBV25-1
D gene: TRBD1
clone size: once

CDR3 protein: CASSELTRGAFF
CDR3 DNA: TGTGCCAGCAGTGAATTAACCCGAGGGGCTTTCTTT
J gene: TRBJ1-1
V gene: TRBV6-1
D gene: -
clone size: -

CDR3 protein: CASSELMVAGGGRELFF
CDR3 DNA: TGTGCCAGCAGTGAACTCATGGTAGCGGGCGGTGGAAGGGAGCTGTTTTTT
J gene: TRBJ2-2
V gene: TRBV6-1
D gene: TRBD2
clone size: -

CDR3 protein: CASSMALAHEQYF
CDR3 DNA: TGTGCCAGTAGTATGGCGCTAGCCCACGAGCAGTACTTC
J gene: TRBJ2-7
V gene: TRBV19
D gene: -
clone size: -

CDR3 protein: CSYSLGGATEAFF
CDR3 DNA: TGCAGCTACTCCCTAGGGGGGGCCACTGAAGCTTTCTTT
J gene: TRBJ1-1
V gene: TRBV29-1
D gene: -
clone size: -

CDR3 protein: CASSLITSGANVLTF
CDR3 DNA: TGCGCCAGCAGCTTGATCACCTCTGGGGCCAACGTCCTGACTTTC
J gene: TRBJ2-6
V gene: TRBV5-1
D gene: -
clone size: -

CDR3 protein: CASSPGQMNTGELFF
CDR3 DNA: TGTGCCAGCTCGCCCGGACAGATGAACACCGGGGAGCTGTTTTTT
J gene: TRBJ2-2
V gene: TRBV18
D gene: -
clone size: -

CDR3 protein: CASSGQFSNQPQHF
CDR3 DNA: TGTGCCAGCTCCGGACAGTTTAGCAATCAGCCCCAGCATTTT
J gene: TRBJ1-5
V gene: TRBV19
D gene: -
clone size: -

CDR3 protein: CASSYERGVLYEQYF
CDR3 DNA: TGTGCCAGCAGTTACGAGCGGGGGGTCCTCTACGAGCAGTACTTC
J gene: TRBJ2-7
V gene: TRBV6-5
D gene: TRBD2
clone size: -

CDR3 protein: CASSYPRARGTEAFF
CDR3 DNA: TGTGCCAGCAGTTACCCCCGGGCCAGGGGGACTGAAGCTTTCTTT
J gene: TRBJ1-1
V gene: TRBV6-2/TRBV6-3
D gene: TRBD1
clone size: -

CDR3 protein: CASRGVYGGELFF
CDR3 DNA: TGTGCCAGCAGGGGGGTGTATGGCGGGGAGCTGTTTTTT
J gene: TRBJ2-2
V gene: TRBV6-5
D gene: -
clone size: -

CDR3 protein: CASNPAGESYNEQFF
CDR3 DNA: TGTGCCAGCAACCCTGCGGGAGAATCCTACAATGAGCAGTTCTTC
J gene: TRBJ2-1
V gene: TRBV9
D gene: TRBD2
clone size: -

CDR3 protein: CASSHDREGYEQYF
CDR3 DNA: TGTGCCAGCAGCCACGACAGGGAGGGCTACGAGCAGTACTTC
J gene: TRBJ2-7
V gene: TRBV7-9
D gene: -
clone size: -

CDR3 protein: CASSPQWGSGNTIYF
CDR3 DNA: TGTGCCAGTAGTCCGCAATGGGGCTCTGGAAACACCATATATTTT
J gene: TRBJ1-3
V gene: TRBV19
D gene: -
clone size: -